This T cell receptor beta chain derives from a study of shared clonotypes between healthy human individuals. General observations from the study: The sampled material consisted only of blood, and tissue repertoires are likely to differ.

Replicate PCRs run on unsorted PBMC used around 0.3 ug DNA, which was approximately 30,000 T cell genomes. The repertoire was sequenced with immunoSEQ multiplex PCR; TCRdb's copy has only in-frame clones and lacks some. The sample has fewer than 650,000 clones, 76% seen once. Comment on this clone: No antigen is known for it.

The sequence came from a woman between 40 and 55 years old in good health. Some clones in this sample may be carry-over from other donors' samples. Sequenced input: PBMCs.

The CDR3 spells CASSTYGLNTGELFF. The CDR3 nucleotides are TGTGCCAGTAGTACATACGGACTGAACACCGGGGAGCTGTTTTTT. The V gene is TRBV19, the J gene TRBJ2-2; possibly TRBD2 for D (5 bases). Germline values: CDR1 LNHDA, CDR2 SQIVND (reference sequence). V was clipped by 4 bases and J by 1 base, with 10 bases between them. The CDR3 extends over 15 amino acids.